This TCR beta chain came from a study of T cells in localized non-small cell lung cancer. Study results and limitations: Because researchers sequenced only one region of the tumor, heterogeneity is still possible. A median of 57 of the top 100 tumor clones appeared in adjacent lung, which was paired and uninvolved. Overall survival was longer when the density of T cells in the blood was higher. Uninvolved adjacent lung, not tumor, had the highest T cell clonality.

Germline assignment: CDR1 ENHRY and CDR2 SYGVKD. The CDR3 runs 14 residues. V was trimmed by 0 bases and J by 3 bases, leaving 8 bases between them. Remarks on this clone: Its target is unknown.

Here immunoSEQ multiplex PCR was the method, and the copy in TCRdb shows in-frame clones only, minus some. The sample yields 70,000 to 85,000 clones, approximately 88% seen once. This clonotype was obtained from a female donor of 60 years or more with stage I lung adenocarcinoma. The sequences come from peripheral blood, collected before any cancer treatment. The chain is built from TRBV10-3 and TRBJ1-2; no clear D gene. The DNA of the CDR3 is TGTGCCATCAGTGAGTCGACGGGCTACTATGGCTACACCTTC. The encoded protein is CAISESTGYYGYTF.